This is a list of T cell receptor beta chains from one sample in a study of cytotoxic CD8 clonotypes in ibrutinib-treated CLL. TCRdb's copy holds only in-frame clones and misses some; the assay was immunoSEQ multiplex PCR. The data contain about 40,000 clones, around 70% of them seen just once; the ten biggest clones take up about a tenth. The material was PBMCs, obtained at disease progression, from a patient treated with ibrutinib. The receptor source for this set is a human donor with chronic lymphocytic leukemia. CDR3s include the opening cysteine and the closing phenylalanine or tryptophan. The D gene is left open where the match is weak. Size values are once, few and many counts, or a class for expanded clones, and some rows have none.

V gene	J gene	D gene	clone size	CDR3 DNA	CDR3 protein
TRBV10-3	TRBJ1-2	TRBD1	.	TGTGCCATCAGTGAGTCCTACCAGGGGGGAGGCTACACCTTC	CAISESYQGGGYTF
TRBV6-5	TRBJ2-1	.	few	TGTGCCAGCAGTTACCCGGGACACTACAATGAGCAGTTCTTC	CASSYPGHYNEQFF
TRBV28	TRBJ2-3	TRBD2	.	TGTGCCAGCAGCCCGGGACTAGCGGGTCGTCAAAACACAGATACGCAGTATTTT	CASSPGLAGRQNTDTQYF
TRBV4-1	TRBJ1-4	.	once	TGCGCCAGCAGCCAACTTAGAGGTGAAAAACTGTTTTTT	CASSQLRGEKLFF
TRBV9	TRBJ2-5	.	.	TGTGCCAGCAGCGTAGGAATCACTCTAGGCGGCCAAGAGACCCAGTACTTC	CASSVGITLGGQETQYF
TRBV9	TRBJ1-6	TRBD1	.	TGTGCCAGCAGCGTAGGGACAGGTGTAGATTCACCCCTCCACTTT	CASSVGTGVDSPLHF
TRBV6-1	TRBJ2-5	TRBD2	few	TGTGCCAGCGGCTGGACTAGCGGTTCCCAAGAGACCCAGTACTTC	CASGWTSGSQETQYF
TRBV6-4	TRBJ2-7	TRBD2	.	TGTGCCAGCAGTGACGACTTAGCGGGGGAGCAGTACTTC	CASSDDLAGEQYF
TRBV4-2	TRBJ1-3	.	once	TGTGCCAGCAGCCAAGCCTCTCGTGGGGGACTCGAAAACACCATATATTTT	CASSQASRGGLENTIYF
TRBV5-1	TRBJ1-6	.	once	TGCGCCAGCAGCTTGACGGCTACTACGGGGAATAATTCACCCCTCCACTTT	CASSLTATTGNNSPLHF
TRBV25-1	TRBJ2-1	TRBD1	.	TGTGCCAGCTTGACAGGGTGGAATGAGCAGTTCTTC	CASLTGWNEQFF
TRBV30	TRBJ1-5	.	once	TGTGCCTGGAGTGTAAGTAGCAATCAGCCCCAGCATTTT	CAWSVSSNQPQHF
TRBV10-2	TRBJ1-2	.	.	TGCGCCAGCACCTCGGACTTGGGACAATACCTCTATGGCTACACCTTC	CASTSDLGQYLYGYTF
TRBV5-1	TRBJ2-2	.	.	TGCGCCAGCAAGGTTGGCGGGAACACCGGGGAGCTGTTTTTT	CASKVGGNTGELFF
TRBV2	TRBJ1-5	.	.	TGTGCCAGCAGTGGACCGAATAGCAATCAGCCCCAGCATTTT	CASSGPNSNQPQHF
TRBV30	TRBJ2-3	TRBD2	.	TGTGCCTGGAGTGTACCGGCGGGGGGGCCTGGAGATACGCAGTATTTT	CAWSVPAGGPGDTQYF
TRBV15	TRBJ2-3	TRBD2	.	TGTGCCACCAGCAGGAGACTAGCAGGCACAGATACGCAGTATTTT	CATSRRLAGTDTQYF
TRBV7-9	TRBJ2-7	TRBD2	.	TGTGCCAGCAGCTCCTCCGGGACTAGCGTGTCCTACGAGCAGTACTTC	CASSSSGTSVSYEQYF
TRBV4-1	TRBJ2-7	.	few	TGCGCCAGCAGCCAAGGGTCGGCAGGTTCCTACGAGCAGTACTTC	CASSQGSAGSYEQYF
TRBV5-1	TRBJ2-7	TRBD1	.	TGCGCCAGCAGTGCTGACAGGGGGCCCTACGAGCAGTACTTC	CASSADRGPYEQYF
TRBV19	TRBJ2-1	.	.	TGTGCCAGTAGTATGCCCAGCTCCTACAATGAGCAGTTCTTC	CASSMPSSYNEQFF
TRBV18	TRBJ2-2	.	.	TGTGCCAGCTCACCACCGGTCACCGGGGAGCTGTTTTTT	CASSPPVTGELFF
TRBV27	TRBJ1-2	TRBD1	.	TGTGCCAGCAGTTTCGCTCAGGGGGCTCTTGGCTACACCTTC	CASSFAQGALGYTF
TRBV4-1	TRBJ2-3	.	.	TGCGCCAGCAGCCACCGACTAGTACCAGATACGCAGTATTTT	CASSHRLVPDTQYF
TRBV18	TRBJ1-4	.	once	TGTGCCAGCTCAACCAAGCGCACTAATGAAAAACTGTTTTTT	CASSTKRTNEKLFF
TRBV11-2	TRBJ2-5	.	.	TGTGCCAGCAGCCCATTCCCCTGGACAACACAAGAGACCCAGTACTTC	CASSPFPWTTQETQYF
TRBV28	TRBJ2-7	TRBD2	.	TGTGCCAGCAGTTTACTGAGCGGGAGGGTGTACGAGCAGTACTTC	CASSLLSGRVYEQYF
TRBV28	TRBJ1-5	.	once	TGTGCCAGCAGTTTAAATGATGGAGGACCGCGGCCCCAGCATTTT	CASSLNDGGPRPQHF
TRBV10-1	TRBJ1-1	.	.	TGCGCCAGCAGTGAGATTAGGGGCTTGAACACTGAAGCTTTCTTT	CASSEIRGLNTEAFF
TRBV2	TRBJ2-2	TRBD2	.	TGTGCCAGCAGGAGGAACCGGGACTATAACACCGGGGAGCTGTTTTTT	CASRRNRDYNTGELFF
TRBV19	TRBJ2-1	.	.	TGTGCCAGTAACCAACTTGGGACGGCAGGAAATGAGCAGTTCTTC	CASNQLGTAGNEQFF
TRBV5-1	TRBJ2-2	.	.	TGCGCCAGCAGCTTGACCGTGAACACCGGGGAGCTGTTTTTT	CASSLTVNTGELFF
TRBV14	TRBJ2-5	.	.	TGTGCCAGCAGCTCCCGGGACCTCCATCAGACCCAGTACTTC	CASSSRDLHQTQYF
TRBV6-4	TRBJ2-3	.	.	TGTGCCAGCAGTGACGGAGACACAGATACGCAGTATTTT	CASSDGDTDTQYF
TRBV21-1	TRBJ2-7	.	once	TGTGCCAGCAGCAATTCGTCCCCAGCGAGACAGGCGTACTTC	CASSNSSPARQAYF
TRBV5-1	TRBJ1-6	TRBD1	.	TGCGCCAGCAGCTTGGCCCCGGGGACAGAATCACCCCTCCACTTT	CASSLAPGTESPLHF
TRBV14	TRBJ2-7	TRBD1	few	TGTGCCAGCAGCCAACGGACAGGACCCACTTACGAGCAGTACTTC	CASSQRTGPTYEQYF
TRBV7-6	TRBJ2-7	.	.	TGTGCCAGCAGCGGGGCCGGGTCCGAGCAGTACTTC	CASSGAGSEQYF
TRBV5-1	TRBJ2-1	.	.	TGCGCCAGCGGTCCTTACTGGCCTTCCTCCTACAATGAGCAGTTCTTC	CASGPYWPSSYNEQFF
TRBV19	TRBJ1-1	TRBD1	few	TGTGCCAGTACCGACGCCAGGGGGCGTATGAACACTGAAGCTTTCTTT	CASTDARGRMNTEAFF
TRBV5-1	TRBJ1-1	TRBD1	.	TGCGCCAGCGGAAGGGGGAAGGGACAGACGAACACTGAAGCTTTCTTT	CASGRGKGQTNTEAFF
TRBV18	TRBJ2-2	.	few	TGTGCCAGCTCACCAGGGACTAACACCGGGGAGCTGTTTTTT	CASSPGTNTGELFF
TRBV6-1	TRBJ1-5	TRBD1	.	TGTGCCACCGGGACAGGGAAAAATCAGCCCCAGCATTTT	CATGTGKNQPQHF
TRBV6-1	TRBJ1-2	.	once	TGTGCCAGCAGTGAAATGTGGGGGGGTGATCACTATGGCTACACCTTC	CASSEMWGGDHYGYTF
TRBV9	TRBJ2-1	TRBD2	.	TGTGCCAGCAGCGTGTGGGGGGGAGGCCCGAATGAGCAGTTCTTC	CASSVWGGGPNEQFF
TRBV6-5	TRBJ2-7	.	.	TGTGCCAGCAGTTACTCCGGTCGAAGGTCCTACGAGCAGTACTTC	CASSYSGRRSYEQYF
TRBV18	TRBJ2-3	TRBD2	.	TGTGCCAGCTCAGGTAGACTAGCGGAAACTAGCACAGATACGCAGTATTTT	CASSGRLAETSTDTQYF
TRBV27	TRBJ1-5	.	.	TGTGCCAGCAGCTTCACAAATCAGCCCCAGCATTTT	CASSFTNQPQHF
TRBV5-1	TRBJ2-7	TRBD1	.	TGCGCCAGCAGGACAGGGACAGGTACCTACGAGCAGTACTTC	CASRTGTGTYEQYF
TRBV5-1	TRBJ2-1	TRBD2	.	TGCGCCAGCAGTTATGAGGTGACTAGCAGCTACAATGAGCAGTTCTTC	CASSYEVTSSYNEQFF
TRBV14	TRBJ2-2	TRBD2	.	TGTGCCAGCAGCTCACCTTTAACGGGAGGAGCAGCCGGGGAGCTGTTTTTT	CASSSPLTGGAAGELFF
TRBV7-9	TRBJ1-3	.	once	TGTGCCAGCAGCCCCAAATTCAGGGTTGGTGGAAACACCATATATTTT	CASSPKFRVGGNTIYF
TRBV6-4	TRBJ2-1	.	.	TGTGCCAGCGGGGCGGGGTACTACAATGAGCAGTTCTTC	CASGAGYYNEQFF